This T cell receptor (beta chain) emerged from a study of T cell changes during pregnancy in multiple sclerosis. Germline V gene sequence: CDR1 SGHDN, CDR2 FVKESK. This CDR3 region has 16 residues. With V trimmed by 0 bases and J by 3 bases, 7 bases remained unmatched. Sequenced by immunoSEQ multiplex PCR; TCRdb stores in-frame clones only, minus some. The table shows roughly 87,000 clones, with roughly nine tenths occurring only once. The source was PBMCs, collected in the first trimester of pregnancy. The sequence came from a female donor in good health, serving as a control in a pregnancy study. Some clones in this sample may be carry-over from other donors' samples. This chain uses TRBV14 with TRBJ2-7; 8 positions agree with TRBD2. The CDR3 region has the DNA TGTGCCAGCAGCCAAGATCAGGAGCGGGGGAACTACGAGCAGTACTTC. Amino acids: CASSQDQERGNYEQYF. Full variable domain (outside the CDR3, taken from reference TRBV14 and TRBJ2-7): EAGVTQFPSHSVIEKGQTVTLRCDPISGHDNLYWYRRVMGKEIKFLLHFVKESKQDESGMPNNRFLAERTGGTYSTLKVQPAELEDSGVYFCASSQDQERGNYEQYFGPGTRLTVT.